This paragraph reports one T cell receptor (beta chain). Its target is unknown. CDR3 length equals 16 residues. The germline gives CDR1 MNHEY, CDR2 SMNVEV (reference sequence). J lost 5 bases, V lost 4 bases, and 13 bases had no gene match. Researchers ran the PCR with 60 Vbeta and 13 Jbeta primers. Here immunoSEQ multiplex PCR was the method, and the copy in TCRdb shows in-frame clones only, minus some. The data hold some 250,000 clones, with 82% observed a single time. The data are from a study of cytomegalovirus exposure and HLA in healthy donors. About the study: A prior study identified 110 million or so unique TCR beta sequences from roughly 180 million T cells.

Study findings and constraints: V segments that were indistinguishable, TRBV6-2 and TRBV6-3 among them, were omitted from analysis. According to a later analysis, donors in an Asian-associated ancestry cluster reportedly had fewer N-insertions than the roughly 670-donor mean. Reported performance of the classifier showed diagnosis of cytomegalovirus status with high specificity and sensitivity.

V usage is TRBV27 and J usage is TRBJ2-7, with 8 nucleotides matching TRBD1. The origin of this receptor is a woman aged 35 to 49 in good health and CMV-seropositive. Sequencing input: PBMCs. Here the CDR3 reads CASSYTLGQGIHEQYF. DNA for the CDR3: TGTGCCAGCAGTTATACGCTAGGACAGGGTATCCACGAGCAGTACTTC.